The rows below give T cell receptor beta chains drawn from one sample of a study of T cells in narcolepsy. Assay: immunoSEQ multiplex PCR; the TCRdb copy retains only in-frame clones and omits some. The sample yields tens of thousands of clones, around 87% seen once. Source material: memory (CD45RA-) CD4+ T cells from blood. The origin of the receptors is a human donor in good health. Both conserved end residues are part of each CDR3. D genes are given only for firm matches. Size is stated for part of the rows, as once, few or many counts, or as a class when the clone is expanded.

TRBV19	TRBD2	TRBJ2-2	-	CASTGLAGGGTGELFF	TGTGCCAGTACGGGACTAGCGGGGGGAGGCACCGGGGAGCTGTTTTTT
TRBV28	TRBD2	TRBJ2-7	-	CASRPSGGLIKLGEQYF	TGTGCCAGCAGACCTTCGGGGGGTCTTATCAAACTTGGCGAGCAGTACTTC
TRBV20-1	-	TRBJ1-4	-	CSASDNEKLFF	TGCAGTGCGAGTGATAATGAAAAACTGTTTTTT
TRBV5-1	TRBD1	TRBJ2-1	-	CASSERTGPYNEQFF	TGCGCCAGCAGTGAAAGGACAGGGCCCTACAATGAGCAGTTCTTC
TRBV2	-	TRBJ1-4	-	CASSGRGRPIGEKLFF	TGTGCCAGCAGTGGGCGGGGCAGGCCTATTGGTGAAAAACTGTTTTTT
TRBV27	TRBD2	TRBJ2-1	-	CASSATLAGGPYNEQFF	TGTGCCAGCAGTGCCACCCTAGCGGGAGGGCCCTACAATGAGCAGTTCTTC
TRBV7-3	-	TRBJ1-1	-	CASSLDRLNTEAFF	TGTGCCAGCAGCCTAGACCGACTGAACACTGAAGCTTTCTTT
TRBV7-2	-	TRBJ1-5	-	CASSLASRGHNQPQHF	TGTGCCAGCAGCTTAGCCTCGCGGGGGCACAATCAGCCCCAGCATTTT
TRBV4-1	TRBD2	TRBJ2-3	-	CASSQELGSGGALTDTQYF	TGCGCCAGCAGCCAAGAACTCGGAAGCGGGGGGGCTTTAACAGATACGCAGTATTTT
TRBV5-1	-	TRBJ1-1	-	CASSLKTGLNTEAFF	TGCGCCAGCAGCTTGAAGACAGGATTGAACACTGAAGCTTTCTTT
TRBV25-1	-	TRBJ1-2	-	CASKFGVGNYGYTF	TGTGCCAGCAAATTCGGGGTAGGAAACTATGGCTACACCTTC
TRBV30	TRBD2	TRBJ2-5	-	CAWSSGTSGFQETQYF	TGTGCCTGGAGCTCCGGGACTAGCGGATTCCAAGAGACCCAGTACTTC
TRBV6-5	-	TRBJ1-1	-	CASRERVGTEAFF	TGTGCCAGCAGGGAAAGGGTCGGCACTGAAGCTTTCTTT
TRBV7-6	-	TRBJ2-7	once	CASSSTEVTAIYEQYF	TGTGCCAGCAGCTCTACGGAAGTTACAGCCATCTACGAGCAGTACTTC
TRBV7-2	TRBD1	TRBJ2-7	-	CASSLGGTGKIEQYF	TGTGCCAGCAGCTTAGGCGGGACAGGGAAGATCGAGCAGTACTTC
TRBV6-1	TRBD1	TRBJ2-2	-	CACLRGKNTGELFF	TGTGCCTGCCTCAGGGGGAAAAACACCGGGGAGCTGTTTTTT
TRBV2	-	TRBJ1-6	-	CATGPGNSPLHF	TGTGCCACCGGACCGGGAAATTCACCCCTCCACTTT
TRBV19	-	TRBJ2-5	-	CASGRYGAPETQYF	TGTGCCAGTGGAAGATACGGCGCTCCGGAGACCCAGTACTTC
TRBV19	-	TRBJ1-1	few	CASSTKGGWGSTEAFF	TGTGCCAGTAGTACCAAAGGAGGTTGGGGAAGCACTGAAGCTTTCTTT
TRBV21-1	-	TRBJ1-5	-	CASSNLRVGNQPQHF	TGTGCCAGCAGCAATCTCAGGGTGGGCAATCAGCCCCAGCATTTT
TRBV5-1	TRBD1	TRBJ1-4	few	CASSLRRVRDRGEKLFF	TGCGCCAGCAGCTTGCGGCGGGTGAGGGACAGGGGTGAAAAACTGTTTTTT
TRBV4-2	-	TRBJ1-1	-	CASSQVSTEAFF	TGTGCCAGCAGCCAAGTCTCCACTGAAGCTTTCTTT
TRBV7-2	TRBD1	TRBJ1-1	-	CASSWDRNTEAFF	TGTGCCAGCAGCTGGGACAGGAACACTGAAGCTTTCTTT
TRBV4-1	-	TRBJ1-4	-	CASSQGGGVGEKLFF	TGCGCCAGCAGCCAAGGGGGGGGAGTAGGTGAAAAACTGTTTTTT
TRBV7-3	TRBD1	TRBJ2-7	-	CASSPPGTGGGEQYF	TGTGCCAGCAGCCCCCCCGGGACAGGGGGGGGCGAGCAGTACTTC
TRBV5-4	TRBD2	TRBJ2-4	-	CASSLILAGTARDIQYF	TGTGCCAGCAGCTTGATACTAGCGGGCACCGCTAGGGACATTCAGTACTTC
TRBV9	TRBD1	TRBJ1-2	-	CASSVGQGEGGYTF	TGTGCCAGCAGCGTAGGACAGGGGGAAGGTGGCTACACCTTC